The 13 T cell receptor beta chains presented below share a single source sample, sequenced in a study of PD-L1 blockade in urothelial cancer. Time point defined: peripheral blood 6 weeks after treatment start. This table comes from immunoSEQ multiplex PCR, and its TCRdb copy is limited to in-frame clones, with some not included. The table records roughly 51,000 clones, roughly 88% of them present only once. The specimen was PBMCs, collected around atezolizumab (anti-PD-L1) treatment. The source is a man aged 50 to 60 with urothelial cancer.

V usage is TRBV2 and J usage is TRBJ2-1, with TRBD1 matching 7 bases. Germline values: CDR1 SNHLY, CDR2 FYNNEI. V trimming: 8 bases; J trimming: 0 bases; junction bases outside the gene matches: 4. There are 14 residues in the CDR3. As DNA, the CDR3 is TGTGCCAGCCCAACAGGGGTCTCCTACAATGAGCAGTTCTTC. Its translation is CASPTGVSYNEQFF.

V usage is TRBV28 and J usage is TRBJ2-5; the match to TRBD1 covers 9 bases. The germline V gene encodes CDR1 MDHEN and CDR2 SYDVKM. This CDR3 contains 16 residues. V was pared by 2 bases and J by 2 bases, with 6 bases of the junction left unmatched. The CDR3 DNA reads TGTGCCAGCAGTTTAGGGGGACAGGGCGGACAAGAGACCCAGTACTTC. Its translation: CASSLGGQGGQETQYF.

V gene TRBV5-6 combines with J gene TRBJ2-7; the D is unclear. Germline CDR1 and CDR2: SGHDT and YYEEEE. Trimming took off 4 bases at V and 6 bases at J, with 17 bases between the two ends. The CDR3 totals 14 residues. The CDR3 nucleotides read TGTGCCAGCAGCCTGGACGGGTTCTTCGGCGAGCAGTACTTC. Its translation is CASSLDGFFGEQYF. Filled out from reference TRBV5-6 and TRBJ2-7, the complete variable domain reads DAGVTQSPTHLIKTRGQQVTLRCSPKSGHDTVSWYQQALGQGPQFIFQYYEEEERQRGNFPDRFSGHQFPNYSSELNVNALLLGDSALYLCASSLDGFFGEQYFGPGTRLTVT.

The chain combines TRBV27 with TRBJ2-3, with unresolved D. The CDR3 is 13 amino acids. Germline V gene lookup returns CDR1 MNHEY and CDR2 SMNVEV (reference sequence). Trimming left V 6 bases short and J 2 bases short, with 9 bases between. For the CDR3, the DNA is TGTGCCAGCAGCCAGTTACCCACAGATACGCAGTATTTT. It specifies CASSQLPTDTQYF.

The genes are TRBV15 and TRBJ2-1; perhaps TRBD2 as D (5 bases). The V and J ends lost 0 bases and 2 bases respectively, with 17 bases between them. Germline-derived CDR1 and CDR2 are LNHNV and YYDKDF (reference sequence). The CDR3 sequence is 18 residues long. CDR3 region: CATSRDKGDGVPYNEQFF. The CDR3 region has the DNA TGTGCCACCAGCAGAGATAAGGGTGACGGGGTACCCTACAATGAGCAGTTCTTC.

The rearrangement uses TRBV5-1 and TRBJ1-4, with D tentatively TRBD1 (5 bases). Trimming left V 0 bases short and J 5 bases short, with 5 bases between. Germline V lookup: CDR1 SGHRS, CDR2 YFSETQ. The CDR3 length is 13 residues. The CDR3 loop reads CASSLGQNEKLFF. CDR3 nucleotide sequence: TGCGCCAGCAGCTTGGGACAGAATGAAAAACTGTTTTTT. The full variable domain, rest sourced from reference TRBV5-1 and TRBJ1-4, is KAGVTQTPRYLIKTRGQQVTLSCSPISGHRSVSWYQQTPGQGLQFLFEYFSETQRNKGNFPGRFSGRQFSNSRSEMNVSTLELGDSALYLCASSLGQNEKLFFGSGTQLSVL.

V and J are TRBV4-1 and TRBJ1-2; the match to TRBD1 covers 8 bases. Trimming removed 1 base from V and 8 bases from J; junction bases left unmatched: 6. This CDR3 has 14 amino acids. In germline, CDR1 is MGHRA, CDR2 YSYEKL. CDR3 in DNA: TGCGCCAGCAGCCAAGGTCCAGGGGGCGACGGCTACACCTTC. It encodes CASSQGPGGDGYTF.

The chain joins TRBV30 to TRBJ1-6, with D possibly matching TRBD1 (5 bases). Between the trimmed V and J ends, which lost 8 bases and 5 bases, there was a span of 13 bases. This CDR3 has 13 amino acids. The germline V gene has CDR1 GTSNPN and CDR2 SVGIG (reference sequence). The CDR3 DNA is TGTGCCGGGGCCCGGGGGGATAATTCACCCCTCCACTTT. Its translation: CAGARGDNSPLHF.

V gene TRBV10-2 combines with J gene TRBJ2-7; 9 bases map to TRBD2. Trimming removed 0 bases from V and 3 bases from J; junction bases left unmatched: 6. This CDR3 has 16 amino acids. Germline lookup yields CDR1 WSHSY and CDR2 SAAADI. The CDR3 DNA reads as TGCGCCAGCAGTGAGTCGGGCCTAGCGGGGTTCTACGAGCAGTACTTC. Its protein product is CASSESGLAGFYEQYF.

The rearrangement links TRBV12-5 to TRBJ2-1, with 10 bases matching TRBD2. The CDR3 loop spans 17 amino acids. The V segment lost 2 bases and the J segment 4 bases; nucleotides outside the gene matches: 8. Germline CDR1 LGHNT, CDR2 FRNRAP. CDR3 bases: TGTGCTAGTGGTTTGCCAACCGGGACTAGCGAATACAATGAGCAGTTCTTC. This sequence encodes CASGLPTGTSEYNEQFF. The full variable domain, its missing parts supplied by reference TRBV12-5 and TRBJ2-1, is DARVTQTPRHKVTEMGQEVTMRCQPILGHNTVFWYRQTMMQGLELLAYFRNRAPLDDSGMPKDRFSAEMPDATLATLKIQPSEPRDSAVYFCASGLPTGTSEYNEQFFGPGTRLTVL.

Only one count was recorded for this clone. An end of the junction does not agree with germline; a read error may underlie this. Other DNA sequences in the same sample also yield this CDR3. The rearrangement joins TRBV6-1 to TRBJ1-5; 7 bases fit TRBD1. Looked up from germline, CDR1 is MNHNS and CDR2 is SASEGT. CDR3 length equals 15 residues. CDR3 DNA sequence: TGTGCCAGCAGTGAATATCGGACAGGTTATCAGCCTCAGCATTTT. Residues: CASSEYRTGYQPQHF.

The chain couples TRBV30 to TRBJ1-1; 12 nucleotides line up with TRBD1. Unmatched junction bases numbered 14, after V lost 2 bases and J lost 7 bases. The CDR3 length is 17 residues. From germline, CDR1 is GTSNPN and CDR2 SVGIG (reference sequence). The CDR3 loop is CAWSLWVPGQGAFEAFF. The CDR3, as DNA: TGTGCCTGGAGTCTTTGGGTACCGGGACAGGGGGCATTTGAAGCTTTCTTT.

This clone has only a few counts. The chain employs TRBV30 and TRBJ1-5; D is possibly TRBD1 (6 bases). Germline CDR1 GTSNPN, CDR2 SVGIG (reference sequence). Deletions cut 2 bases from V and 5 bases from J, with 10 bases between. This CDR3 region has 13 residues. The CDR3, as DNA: TGTGCCTGGAGTTCAGGGGTAGATCAGCCCCAGCATTTT. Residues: CAWSSGVDQPQHF.